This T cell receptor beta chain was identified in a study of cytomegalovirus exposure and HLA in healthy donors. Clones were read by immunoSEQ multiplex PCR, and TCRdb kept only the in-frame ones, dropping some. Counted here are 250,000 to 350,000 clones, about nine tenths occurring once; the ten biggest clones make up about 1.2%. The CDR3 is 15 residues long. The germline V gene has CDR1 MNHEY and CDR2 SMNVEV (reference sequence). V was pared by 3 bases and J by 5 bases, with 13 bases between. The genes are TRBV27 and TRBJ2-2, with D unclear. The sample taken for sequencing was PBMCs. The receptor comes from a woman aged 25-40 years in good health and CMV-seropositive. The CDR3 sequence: CASSFSTGRTGELFF. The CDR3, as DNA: TGTGCCAGCAGTTTTTCGACCGGGCGGACCGGGGAGCTGTTTTTT.